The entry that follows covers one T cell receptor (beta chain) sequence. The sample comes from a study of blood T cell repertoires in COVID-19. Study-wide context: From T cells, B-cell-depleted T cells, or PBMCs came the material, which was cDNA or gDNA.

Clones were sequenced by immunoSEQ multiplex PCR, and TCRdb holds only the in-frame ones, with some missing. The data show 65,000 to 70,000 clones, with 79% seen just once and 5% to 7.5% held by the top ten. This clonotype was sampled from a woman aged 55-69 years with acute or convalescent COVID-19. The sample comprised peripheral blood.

The CDR3 DNA reads as TGTGCCAGCTCGTCCTATGCCACCGGGAACACTGAAGCTTTCTTT. It encodes CASSSYATGNTEAFF. The chain is built from TRBV18 and TRBJ1-1; D ambiguous. The V end was cut by 6 bases, the J end by 1 base, with 15 bases between. Germline CDR1 is KGHSH and CDR2 is LQKENI. The CDR3 consists of 15 residues.